One and the same sample provided the 27 T cell receptor beta chains below, sequenced in a study of response to subunit inactivated influenza vaccine. TCRdb analysed the RT-PCR reads with MiXCR anew, one entry per CDR3 protein. The table has about 700,000 distinct CDR3 sequences, 15% to 18% seen once. Sample: PBMCs from blood, taken approximately 12 days after vaccination. Receptors originate from a man aged 45-65 years who received an inactivated influenza vaccine.

This clonotype came up a few times. The gene calls are TRBV11-2 and TRBJ2-1, with 10 bases that match TRBD1. Germline values: CDR1 SGHAT, CDR2 FQNNGV. The CDR3 length is 16 residues. J was trimmed by 4 bases and V by 5 bases; bases with no gene match: 8. CDR3 nucleotides: TGTGCCAGCAGCGTAAACCGGGACAGGGGTTACAATGAGCAGTTCTTC. Translating gives CASSVNRDRGYNEQFF.

This clonotype was recorded a few times. The gene calls are TRBV9 and TRBJ2-3, with TRBD1 matching 8 bases. The junction had 6 bases not matched to a gene; V was cut back by 0 bases and J by 3 bases. The germline V gene encodes CDR1 SGDLS and CDR2 YYNGEE. The CDR3 extends over 16 amino acids. Here the CDR3 reads CASSVAGQGRTDTQYF. The CDR3 DNA reads TGTGCCAGCAGCGTAGCCGGACAGGGCCGGACAGATACGCAGTATTTT. Using reference TRBV9 and TRBJ2-3 for the parts outside the CDR3, the full variable domain is DSGVTQTPKHLITATGQRVTLRCSPRSGDLSVYWYQQSLDQGLQFLIQYYNGEERAKGNILERFSAQQFPDLHSELNLSSLELGDSALYFCASSVAGQGRTDTQYFGPGTRLTVL.

The chain is built from TRBV7-9 and TRBJ1-1; no firm D call. CDR1 and CDR2 from the germline V gene are SEHNR and FQNEAQ (reference sequence). V lost 1 base, J lost 4 bases, and 10 bases lay in between. This CDR3 has 14 amino acids. CDR3 DNA sequence: TGTGCCAGCAGCTTAGGGAGCATGAGCACTGAAGCTTTCTTT. This codes for CASSLGSMSTEAFF.

The gene calls are TRBV20-1 and TRBJ1-1; the D is unclear. Trimming took off 0 bases at V and 2 bases at J, with 4 bases between the two ends. The CDR3 totals 12 residues. The germline V gene has CDR1 DFQATT and CDR2 SNEGSKA (reference sequence). CDR3 sequence reads: CSARDSNTEAFF. The CDR3 bases are TGCAGTGCTAGAGATTCCAACACTGAAGCTTTCTTT.

This clonotype was seen a handful of times. The chain joins TRBV7-9 to TRBJ2-1, with D possibly being TRBD1 (5 bases). CDR1 SEHNR and CDR2 FQNEAQ come from the germline V gene (reference sequence). This CDR3 comprises 16 residues. Deletions cut 4 bases from V and 7 bases from J, with 20 bases between. DNA of the CDR3: TGTGCCAGCAGCTCCCTCGACAGCACCCTTGGGAATGAGCAGTTCTTC. As protein: CASSSLDSTLGNEQFF.

The chain combines TRBV24-1 with TRBJ2-2; tentatively, D is TRBD1 (5 bases). The ends were cut back, 2 bases at V and 3 bases at J, with 15 bases in the middle. The CDR3 is made up of 17 amino acids. Germline V gene lookup returns CDR1 KGHDR and CDR2 SFDVKD. CDR3 nucleotides: TGTGCCACCAGTGATTGGAATAGGGGCCGTGACACCGGGGAGCTGTTTTTT. Its protein is CATSDWNRGRDTGELFF.

The table lists this clonotype with a few counts. The CDR3 sequence: CASSHISGTDTGELFF. In nucleotides, the CDR3 is TGTGCCAGCAGCCACATTAGCGGGACGGACACCGGGGAGCTGTTTTTT. This rearrangement joins TRBV5-6 to TRBJ2-2, with TRBD2 matching over 8 bases. Germline V gene lookup returns CDR1 SGHDT and CDR2 YYEEEE. The V gene end was trimmed by 4 bases and the J gene end by 3 bases; junction bases not matched to a gene: 8. This CDR3 contains 16 residues.

To note about this clonotype: A junction boundary mismatches the germline segment, possibly from a read error. The chain combines TRBV9 with TRBJ2-3; the match to TRBD2 covers 11 bases. Germline lookup yields CDR1 SGDLS and CDR2 YYNGEE. CDR3 size: 15 residues. In DNA, the CDR3 is TGTGCCAGCAGCGTAACTAGCGGGGGCACAGCTACGCAGTATTTT. Translated: CASSVTSGGTATQYF.

This clonotype has only a few counts. This chain joins TRBV7-2 and TRBJ2-1, with D possibly being TRBD2 (6 bases). The CDR3 contains 14 residues. Trimming shortened V by 4 bases and J by 4 bases, and 11 bases separated the two germline ends. Germline lookup yields CDR1 SGHTA and CDR2 FQGNSA. DNA for the CDR3: TGTGCCAGCAGCTCCCTAGCGATGTACAATGAGCAGTTCTTC. Amino acids: CASSSLAMYNEQFF.

This clonotype was counted between two and nine times. The chain links TRBV10-3 to TRBJ1-1, with 10 bases fitting TRBD1. Trimming cost V 6 bases and J 10 bases; bases outside gene matches: 14. The CDR3 length is 15 residues. The germline V gene has CDR1 ENHRY and CDR2 SYGVKD. The CDR3 sequence: CAIRAGTGASGSAFF. The CDR3 nucleotides are TGTGCCATCAGGGCCGGGACAGGGGCTTCGGGGTCAGCTTTCTTT.

This clonotype appeared a few times. The chain recombines TRBV3-1 with TRBJ2-7; perhaps TRBD1 as D (5 bases). CDR3 length: 15 residues. V was shortened by 0 bases and J by 3 bases, with 12 bases between the two germline ends. Germline-derived CDR1 and CDR2 are LGHDT and YNNKEL (reference sequence). The CDR3 DNA reads TGTGCCAGCAGCCAAGACCGAAGTAGGGGCTACGAGCAGTACTTC. Residues: CASSQDRSRGYEQYF.

A few counts support this clonotype. The chain has TRBV20-1 and TRBJ2-7; 7 bases align to TRBD2. This CDR3 has 15 residues. The germline gives CDR1 DFQATT, CDR2 SNEGSKA (reference sequence). Trimming removed 4 bases from V and 3 bases from J; junction bases left unmatched: 12. The CDR3 coding sequence is TGCAGTGCTAACCTCCCGCGGGGGATCTACTACGAGCAGTACTTC. This translates into CSANLPRGIYYEQYF.

The chain uses TRBV10-3 and TRBJ2-2; a possible D gene is TRBD2 (5 bases). V was clipped by 9 bases and J by 1 base, with 12 bases between them. The CDR3 consists of 14 residues. Germline V gives CDR1 ENHRY, CDR2 SYGVKD. The CDR3 sequence: CAISRRENTGELFF. CDR3 DNA: TGTGCCATTAGTCGTCGGGAGAACACCGGGGAGCTGTTTTTT.

This clonotype was counted ten times or more. J is TRBJ2-2 and V is TRBV5-5; 7 bases agree with TRBD1. The germline CDR1 and CDR2 sequences are SGHKS and YYEKEE (reference sequence). The CDR3 has 16 amino acids. V lost 3 bases to trimming and J lost 0 bases; unmatched junction nucleotides: 5. Written as DNA, the CDR3 is TGTGCCAGCAGCTGGGAAGGACAGGCGAACACCGGGGAGCTGTTTTTT. Its translation is CASSWEGQANTGELFF.

V is TRBV25-1 and J is TRBJ2-6, with a possible D match to TRBD1 (5 bases). Germline-derived CDR1 and CDR2 are MGHDK and SYGVNS. This CDR3 comprises 16 residues. Trimming shortened V by 0 bases and J by 2 bases, and 8 bases separated the two germline ends. CDR3 DNA: TGTGCCAGCAGTGAATATGGCAGGGCTGGGGCCAACGTCCTGACTTTC. Translation: CASSEYGRAGANVLTF. The full variable domain, with the rest looked up from reference TRBV25-1 and TRBJ2-6, is EADIYQTPRYLVIGTGKKITLECSQTMGHDKMYWYQQDPGMELHLIHYSYGVNSTEKGDLSSESTVSRIRTEHFPLTLESARPSHTSQYLCASSEYGRAGANVLTFGAGSRLTVL.

CDR3 bases: TGCGCCAGCAGCTTGGCGGGACTAGCGGGAGCGGATACGCAGTATTTT. It specifies CASSLAGLAGADTQYF. The gene calls are TRBV5-1 and TRBJ2-3; 14 positions match TRBD2. Germline CDR1 and CDR2: SGHRS and YFSETQ. The ends lost 0 bases at V and 6 bases at J; junction bases unmatched: 3. The CDR3 has 16 amino acids. The variable domain in full, completed from reference TRBV5-1 and TRBJ2-3, reads KAGVTQTPRYLIKTRGQQVTLSCSPISGHRSVSWYQQTPGQGLQFLFEYFSETQRNKGNFPGRFSGRQFSNSRSEMNVSTLELGDSALYLCASSLAGLAGADTQYFGPGTRLTVL.

The chain links TRBV27 to TRBJ1-5; 9 bases fit TRBD1. V was pared by 5 bases and J by 5 bases, with 7 bases of the junction left unmatched. This CDR3 spans 15 amino acids. CDR1 and CDR2 from the germline V gene are MNHEY and SMNVEV (reference sequence). The CDR3 DNA reads TGTGCCAGCAGTCACCTGGGACAGGGTGATCAGCCCCAGCATTTT. The encoded protein is CASSHLGQGDQPQHF.

V gene TRBV28 combines with J gene TRBJ1-5; D is undetermined. The CDR3 runs 15 residues. Germline CDR1 is MDHEN and CDR2 is SYDVKM. Trimming shortened V by 7 bases and J by 0 bases, and 13 bases separated the two germline ends. In nucleotides, the CDR3 is TGTGCCAGCACCTCACACGGGTATAGCAATCAGCCCCAGCATTTT. The encoded protein is CASTSHGYSNQPQHF.

This chain uses TRBV5-1 with TRBJ1-6; 7 bases agree with TRBD1. Germline CDR1 reads SGHRS; CDR2 reads YFSETQ. The CDR3 is 15 amino acids. After removal of 5 bases from V and 9 bases from J, the junction contained 11 bases not matched to a gene. In nucleotides, the CDR3 is TGCGCCAGCAGGCGGGCGACAGGGCCTACTTCACCCCTCCACTTT. Amino acid sequence: CASRRATGPTSPLHF.

This clonotype turned up a few times. The chain carries TRBV7-3 and TRBJ1-1, with 8 bases matching TRBD1. Germline values: CDR1 SGHTA, CDR2 FQGTGA. Germline trimming cut 5 bases from V and 6 bases from J; bases unmatched to any gene: 5. This CDR3 contains 13 residues. CDR3 DNA: TGTGCCAGCAGCCGACAGGGGCGGTCTGAAGCTTTCTTT. Translating it yields CASSRQGRSEAFF.

This clonotype came up a few times. The chain combines TRBV11-2 with TRBJ2-1, with 9 bases fitting TRBD1. Germline V gene sequence: CDR1 SGHAT, CDR2 FQNNGV. The CDR3 extends over 16 amino acids. J lost 6 bases, V lost 1 base, and 7 bases had no gene match. CDR3 in amino acids: CASSLGPGQGINEQFF. DNA of the CDR3: TGTGCCAGCAGCTTAGGGCCGGGACAGGGAATCAATGAGCAGTTCTTC.

The J gene is TRBJ2-7, the V gene TRBV5-1; D not certain. Germline V lookup: CDR1 SGHRS, CDR2 YFSETQ. Trimming removed 4 bases from V and 2 bases from J, with 7 bases in between. There are 12 residues in the CDR3. This CDR3 is CASSNVPYEQYF. CDR3 in DNA: TGCGCCAGCAGCAACGTCCCCTACGAGCAGTACTTC.

This clonotype was picked up one time. The chain carries TRBV6-5 and TRBJ2-7; 7 positions agree with TRBD1. The ends lost 2 bases at V and 3 bases at J; junction bases unmatched: 4. The germline CDR1 and CDR2 sequences are MNHEY and SVGAGI. This CDR3 spans 14 amino acids. The CDR3 sequence is CASSYRRGSYEQYF. CDR3 coding DNA: TGTGCCAGCAGTTACCGCAGGGGGAGCTACGAGCAGTACTTC.

This clonotype was seen only a few times. The chain combines TRBV20-1 with TRBJ1-6, with 10 bases aligning to TRBD1. Germline trimming cut 3 bases from V and 8 bases from J; bases unmatched to any gene: 4. Germline lookup yields CDR1 DFQATT and CDR2 SNEGSKA (reference sequence). The CDR3 runs to 14 residues. CDR3 region: CSARMTGGYSPLHF. The CDR3 region has the DNA TGCAGTGCTAGGATGACAGGGGGCTATTCACCCCTCCACTTT.

This clonotype was seen more than once but under ten times. CDR3 nucleotide sequence: TGCGCCAGCAGTGAACGGGACAGGGGCGTATGGCCTGGGGCCAACGTCCTGACTTTC. The encoded protein is CASSERDRGVWPGANVLTF. V gene TRBV10-2 combines with J gene TRBJ2-6, with 10 bases matching TRBD1. Trimming at V came to 3 bases and at J to 2 bases, leaving 10 bases not matched to a gene. The germline CDR1 and CDR2 sequences are WSHSY and SAAADI. The CDR3 covers 19 residues.

In its sample, this clonotype was seen a few times. The chain couples TRBV20-1 to TRBJ1-5; D unclear. With 0 bases removed from V and 1 base from J, the gap between germline ends came to 7 bases. This CDR3 is 14 amino acids long. Per the germline V gene, CDR1 is DFQATT and CDR2 is SNEGSKA (reference sequence). CDR3 loop: CSAREVQSNQPQHF. CDR3 nucleotide sequence: TGCAGTGCTAGAGAGGTCCAGAGCAATCAGCCCCAGCATTTT.

This clonotype was found many times. The chain uses TRBV10-3 and TRBJ2-7; the D call may be TRBD1 or TRBD2 (5 bases each). Trimming shortened V by 4 bases and J by 2 bases, and 15 bases separated the two germline ends. CDR3 length: 15 residues. CDR1 is ENHRY, CDR2 SYGVKD, per germline. Here the CDR3 reads CAISGGTAGAYEQYF. The CDR3 region has the DNA TGTGCCATCAGTGGAGGGACGGCCGGGGCCTACGAGCAGTACTTC.